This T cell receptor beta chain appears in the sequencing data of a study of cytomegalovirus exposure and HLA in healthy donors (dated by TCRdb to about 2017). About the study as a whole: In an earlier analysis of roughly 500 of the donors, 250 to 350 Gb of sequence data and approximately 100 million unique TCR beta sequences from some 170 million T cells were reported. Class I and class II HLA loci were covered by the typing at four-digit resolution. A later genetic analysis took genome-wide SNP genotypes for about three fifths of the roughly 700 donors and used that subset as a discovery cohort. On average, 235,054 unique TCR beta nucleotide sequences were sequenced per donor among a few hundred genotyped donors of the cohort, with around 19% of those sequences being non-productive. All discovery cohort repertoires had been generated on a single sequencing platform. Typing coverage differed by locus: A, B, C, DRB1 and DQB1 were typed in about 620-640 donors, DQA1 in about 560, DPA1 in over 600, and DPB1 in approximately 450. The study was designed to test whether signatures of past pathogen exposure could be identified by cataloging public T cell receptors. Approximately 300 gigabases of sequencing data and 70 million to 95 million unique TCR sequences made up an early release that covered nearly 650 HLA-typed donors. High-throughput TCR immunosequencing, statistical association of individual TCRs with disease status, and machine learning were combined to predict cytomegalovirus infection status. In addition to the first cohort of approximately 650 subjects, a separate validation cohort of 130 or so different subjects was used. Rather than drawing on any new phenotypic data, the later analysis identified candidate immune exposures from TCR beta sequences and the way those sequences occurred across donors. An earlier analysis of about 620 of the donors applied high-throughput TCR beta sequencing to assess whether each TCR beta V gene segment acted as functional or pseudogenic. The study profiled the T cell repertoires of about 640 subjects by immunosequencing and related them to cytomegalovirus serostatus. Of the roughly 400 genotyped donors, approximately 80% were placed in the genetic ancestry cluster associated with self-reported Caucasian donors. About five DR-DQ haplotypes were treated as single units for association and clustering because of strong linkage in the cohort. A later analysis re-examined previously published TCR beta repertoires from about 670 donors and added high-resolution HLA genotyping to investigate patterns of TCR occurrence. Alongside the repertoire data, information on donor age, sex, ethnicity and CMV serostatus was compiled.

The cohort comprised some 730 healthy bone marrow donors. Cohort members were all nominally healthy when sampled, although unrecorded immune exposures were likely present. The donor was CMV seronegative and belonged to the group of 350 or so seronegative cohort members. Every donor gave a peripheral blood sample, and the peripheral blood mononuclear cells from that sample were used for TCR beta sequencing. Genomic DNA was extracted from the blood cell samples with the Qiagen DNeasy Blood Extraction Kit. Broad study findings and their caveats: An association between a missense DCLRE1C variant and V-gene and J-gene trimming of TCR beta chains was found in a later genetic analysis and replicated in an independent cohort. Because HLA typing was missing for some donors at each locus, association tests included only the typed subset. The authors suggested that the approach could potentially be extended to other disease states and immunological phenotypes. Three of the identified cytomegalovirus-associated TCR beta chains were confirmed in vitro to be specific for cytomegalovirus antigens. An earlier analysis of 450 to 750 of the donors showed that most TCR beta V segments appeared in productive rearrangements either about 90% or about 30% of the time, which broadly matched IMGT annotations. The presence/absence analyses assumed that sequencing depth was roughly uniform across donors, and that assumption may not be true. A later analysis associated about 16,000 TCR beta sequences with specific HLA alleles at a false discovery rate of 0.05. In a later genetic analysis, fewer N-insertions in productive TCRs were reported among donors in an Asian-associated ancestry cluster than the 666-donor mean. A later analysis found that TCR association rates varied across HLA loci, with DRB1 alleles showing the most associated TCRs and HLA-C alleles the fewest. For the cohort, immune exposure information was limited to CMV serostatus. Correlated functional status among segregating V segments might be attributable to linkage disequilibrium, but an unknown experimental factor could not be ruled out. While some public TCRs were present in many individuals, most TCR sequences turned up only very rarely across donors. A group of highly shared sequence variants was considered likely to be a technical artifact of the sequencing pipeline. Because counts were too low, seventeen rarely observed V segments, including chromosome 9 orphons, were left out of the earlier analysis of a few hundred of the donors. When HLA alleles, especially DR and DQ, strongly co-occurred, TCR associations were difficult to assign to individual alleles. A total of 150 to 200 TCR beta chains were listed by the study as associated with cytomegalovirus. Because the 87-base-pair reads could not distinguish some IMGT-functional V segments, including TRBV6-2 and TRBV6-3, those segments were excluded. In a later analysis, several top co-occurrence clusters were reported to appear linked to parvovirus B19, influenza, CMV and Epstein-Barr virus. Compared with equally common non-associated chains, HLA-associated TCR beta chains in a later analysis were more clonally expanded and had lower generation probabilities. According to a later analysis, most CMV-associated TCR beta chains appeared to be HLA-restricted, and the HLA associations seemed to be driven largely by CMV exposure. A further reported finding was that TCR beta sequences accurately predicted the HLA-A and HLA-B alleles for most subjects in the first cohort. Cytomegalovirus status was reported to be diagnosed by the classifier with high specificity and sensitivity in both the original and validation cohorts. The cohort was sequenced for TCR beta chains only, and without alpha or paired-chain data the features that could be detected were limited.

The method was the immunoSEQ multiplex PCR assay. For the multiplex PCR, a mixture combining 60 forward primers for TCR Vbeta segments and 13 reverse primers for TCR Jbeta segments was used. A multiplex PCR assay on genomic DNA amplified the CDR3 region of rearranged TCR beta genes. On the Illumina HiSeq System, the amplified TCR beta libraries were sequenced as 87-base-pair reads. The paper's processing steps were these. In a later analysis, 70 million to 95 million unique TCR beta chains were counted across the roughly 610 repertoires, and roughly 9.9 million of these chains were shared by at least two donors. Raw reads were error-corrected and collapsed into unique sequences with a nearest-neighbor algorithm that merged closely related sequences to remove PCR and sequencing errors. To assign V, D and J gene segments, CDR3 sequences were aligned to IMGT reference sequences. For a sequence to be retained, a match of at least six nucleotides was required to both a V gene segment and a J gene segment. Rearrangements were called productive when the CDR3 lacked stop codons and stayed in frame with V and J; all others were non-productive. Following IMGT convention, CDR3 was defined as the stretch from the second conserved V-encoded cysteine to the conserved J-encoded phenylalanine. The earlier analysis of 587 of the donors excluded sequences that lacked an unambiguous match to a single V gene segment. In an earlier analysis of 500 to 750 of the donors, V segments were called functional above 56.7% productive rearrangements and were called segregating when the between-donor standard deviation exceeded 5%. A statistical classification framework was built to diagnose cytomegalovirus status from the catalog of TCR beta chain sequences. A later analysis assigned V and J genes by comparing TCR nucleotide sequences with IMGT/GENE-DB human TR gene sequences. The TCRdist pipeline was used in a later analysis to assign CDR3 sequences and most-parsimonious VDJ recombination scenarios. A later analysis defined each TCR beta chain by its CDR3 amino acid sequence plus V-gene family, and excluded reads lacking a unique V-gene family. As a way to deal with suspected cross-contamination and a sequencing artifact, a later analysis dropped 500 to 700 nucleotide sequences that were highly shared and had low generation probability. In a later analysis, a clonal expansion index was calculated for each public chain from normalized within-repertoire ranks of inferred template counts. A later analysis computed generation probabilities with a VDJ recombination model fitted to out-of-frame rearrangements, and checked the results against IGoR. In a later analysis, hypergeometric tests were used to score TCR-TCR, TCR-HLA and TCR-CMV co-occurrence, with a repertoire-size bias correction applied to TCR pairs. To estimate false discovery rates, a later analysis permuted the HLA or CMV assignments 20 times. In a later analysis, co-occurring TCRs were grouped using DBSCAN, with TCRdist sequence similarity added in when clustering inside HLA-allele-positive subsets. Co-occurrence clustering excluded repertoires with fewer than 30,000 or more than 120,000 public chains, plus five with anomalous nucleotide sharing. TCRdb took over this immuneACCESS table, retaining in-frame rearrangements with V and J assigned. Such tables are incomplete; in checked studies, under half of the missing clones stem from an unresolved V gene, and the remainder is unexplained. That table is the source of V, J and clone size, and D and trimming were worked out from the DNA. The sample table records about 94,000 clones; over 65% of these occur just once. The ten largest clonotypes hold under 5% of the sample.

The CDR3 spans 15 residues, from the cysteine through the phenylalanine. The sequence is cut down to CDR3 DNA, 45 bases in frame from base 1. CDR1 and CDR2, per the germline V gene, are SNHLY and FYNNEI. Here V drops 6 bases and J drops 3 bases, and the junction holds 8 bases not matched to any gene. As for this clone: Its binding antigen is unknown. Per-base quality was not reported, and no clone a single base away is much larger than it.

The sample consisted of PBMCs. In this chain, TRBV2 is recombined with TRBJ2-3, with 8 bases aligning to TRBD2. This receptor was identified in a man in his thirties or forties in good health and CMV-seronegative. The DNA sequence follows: TGTGCCAGCAGCGGTGGACTAGCAGGTACAGATACGCAGTATTTT. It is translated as CASSGGLAGTDTQYF.